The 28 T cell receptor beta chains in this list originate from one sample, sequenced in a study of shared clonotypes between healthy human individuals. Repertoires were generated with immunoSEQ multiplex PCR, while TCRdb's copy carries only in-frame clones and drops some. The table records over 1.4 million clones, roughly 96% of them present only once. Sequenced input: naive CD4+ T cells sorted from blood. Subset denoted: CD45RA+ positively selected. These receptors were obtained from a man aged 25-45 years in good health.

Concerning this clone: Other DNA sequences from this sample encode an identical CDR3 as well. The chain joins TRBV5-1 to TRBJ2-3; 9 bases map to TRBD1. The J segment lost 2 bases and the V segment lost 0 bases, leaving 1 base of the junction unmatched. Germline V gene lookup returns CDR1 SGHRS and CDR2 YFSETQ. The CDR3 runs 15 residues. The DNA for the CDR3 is TGCGCCAGCAGCTTGGGGGACAGGGTCACAGATACGCAGTATTTT. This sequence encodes CASSLGDRVTDTQYF.

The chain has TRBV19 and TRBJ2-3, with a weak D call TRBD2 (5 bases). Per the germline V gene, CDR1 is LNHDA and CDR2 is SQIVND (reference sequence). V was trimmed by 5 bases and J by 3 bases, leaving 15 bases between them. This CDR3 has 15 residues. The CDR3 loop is CASSPRLRGTDTQYF. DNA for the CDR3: TGTGCCAGTAGTCCTCGACTAAGAGGGACAGATACGCAGTATTTT.

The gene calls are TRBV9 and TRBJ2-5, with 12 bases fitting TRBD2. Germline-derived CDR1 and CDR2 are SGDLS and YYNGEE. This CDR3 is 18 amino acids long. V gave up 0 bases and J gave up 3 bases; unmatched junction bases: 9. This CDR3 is CASSVARTSGIGEETQYF. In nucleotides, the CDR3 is TGTGCCAGCAGCGTAGCCAGGACTAGCGGGATAGGGGAAGAGACCCAGTACTTC.

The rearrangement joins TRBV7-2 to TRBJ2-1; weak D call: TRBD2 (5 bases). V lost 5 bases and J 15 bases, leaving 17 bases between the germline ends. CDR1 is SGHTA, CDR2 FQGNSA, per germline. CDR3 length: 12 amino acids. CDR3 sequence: CASSNSVPGGFF. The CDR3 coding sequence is TGTGCCAGCAGCAATAGCGTGCCAGGAGGGTTCTTC.

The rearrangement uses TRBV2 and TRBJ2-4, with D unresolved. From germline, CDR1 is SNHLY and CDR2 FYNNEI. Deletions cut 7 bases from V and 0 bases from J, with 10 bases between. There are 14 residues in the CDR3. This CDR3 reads CASMRRLAKNIQYF. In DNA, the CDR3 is TGTGCCAGCATGAGACGGCTAGCCAAAAACATTCAGTACTTC. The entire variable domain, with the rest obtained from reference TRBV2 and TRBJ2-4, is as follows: EPEVTQTPSHQVTQMGQEVILRCVPISNHLYFYWYRQILGQKVEFLVSFYNNEISEKSEIFDDQFSVERPDGSNFTLKIRSTKLEDSAMYFCASMRRLAKNIQYFGAGTRLSVL.

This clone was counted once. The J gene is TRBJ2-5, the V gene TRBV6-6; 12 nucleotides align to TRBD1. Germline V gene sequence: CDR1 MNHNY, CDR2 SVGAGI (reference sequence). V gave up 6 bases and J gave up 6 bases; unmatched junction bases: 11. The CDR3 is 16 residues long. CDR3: CASRTWGQGARKTQYF. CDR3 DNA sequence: TGTGCCAGCAGGACCTGGGGACAGGGGGCGCGGAAGACCCAGTACTTC.

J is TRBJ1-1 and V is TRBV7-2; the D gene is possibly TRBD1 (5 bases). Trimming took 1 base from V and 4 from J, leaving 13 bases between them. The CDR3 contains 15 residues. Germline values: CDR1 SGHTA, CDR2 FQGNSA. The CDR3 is CASSLGGARATEAFF. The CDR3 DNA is TGTGCCAGCAGCTTAGGTGGGGCGCGGGCCACTGAAGCTTTCTTT.

The CDR3 loop reads CASSYSYRGPEQYF. The CDR3 coding sequence is TGTGCCAGCAGTTACTCCTACAGGGGGCCCGAGCAGTACTTC. The chain has TRBV6-6 and TRBJ2-7; TRBD1 agrees at 9 bases. The J segment lost 6 bases and the V segment lost 0 bases, leaving 3 bases of the junction unmatched. The CDR3 is made up of 14 amino acids. Looked up from germline, CDR1 is MNHNY and CDR2 is SVGAGI (reference sequence).

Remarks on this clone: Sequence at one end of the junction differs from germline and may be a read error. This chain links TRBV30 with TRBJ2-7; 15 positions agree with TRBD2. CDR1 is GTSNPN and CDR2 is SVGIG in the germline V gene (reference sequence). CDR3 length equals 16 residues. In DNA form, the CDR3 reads TGTGCCTGGAGTGCTCAAACGGGACTAGCGGGAGGACATCAAAACTTC. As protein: CAWSAQTGLAGGHQNF.

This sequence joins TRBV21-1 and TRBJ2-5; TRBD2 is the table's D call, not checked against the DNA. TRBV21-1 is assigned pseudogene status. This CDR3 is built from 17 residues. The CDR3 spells CASSRGTSGRRPETQYF. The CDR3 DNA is TGTGCCAGCAGCAGAGGGACTAGCGGGAGGAGGCCGGAGACCCAGTACTTC.

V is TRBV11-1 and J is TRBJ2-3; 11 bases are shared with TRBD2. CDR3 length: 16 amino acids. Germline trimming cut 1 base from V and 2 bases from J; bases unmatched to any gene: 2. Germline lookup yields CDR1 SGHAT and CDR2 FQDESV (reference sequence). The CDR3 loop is CASSLVAGGLTDTQYF. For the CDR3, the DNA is TGTGCCAGCAGCTTAGTAGCGGGAGGGCTCACAGATACGCAGTATTTT.

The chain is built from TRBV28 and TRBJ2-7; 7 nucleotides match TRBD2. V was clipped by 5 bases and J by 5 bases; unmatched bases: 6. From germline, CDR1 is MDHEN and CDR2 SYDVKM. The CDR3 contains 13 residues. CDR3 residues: CASSTRGRDEQYF. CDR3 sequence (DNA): TGTGCCAGCAGTACCCGAGGGAGGGACGAGCAGTACTTC.

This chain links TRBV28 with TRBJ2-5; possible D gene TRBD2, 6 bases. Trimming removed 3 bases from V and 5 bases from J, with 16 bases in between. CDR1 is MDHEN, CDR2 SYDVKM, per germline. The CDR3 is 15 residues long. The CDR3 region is CASSFPLWGRETQYF. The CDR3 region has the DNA TGTGCCAGCAGTTTTCCCTTGTGGGGGAGGGAGACCCAGTACTTC.

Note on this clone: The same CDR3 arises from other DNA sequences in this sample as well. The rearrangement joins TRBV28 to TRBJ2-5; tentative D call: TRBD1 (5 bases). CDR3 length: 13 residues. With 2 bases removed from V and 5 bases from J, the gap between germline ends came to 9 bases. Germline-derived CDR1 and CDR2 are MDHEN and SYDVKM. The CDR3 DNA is TGTGCCAGCAGTTTAGGCAGACAGGAGACCCAGTACTTC. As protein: CASSLGRQETQYF.

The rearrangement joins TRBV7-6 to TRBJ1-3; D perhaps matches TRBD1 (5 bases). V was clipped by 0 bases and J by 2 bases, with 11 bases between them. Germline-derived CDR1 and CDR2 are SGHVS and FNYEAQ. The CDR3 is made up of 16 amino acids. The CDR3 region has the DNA TGTGCCAGCAGCTTAGCGGTCAGGGCGGCTGGAAACACCATATATTTT. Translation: CASSLAVRAAGNTIYF.

CDR3 nucleotide sequence: TGCGCCAGCAGCCCCGGACTAGCGGGTCCAGGGACGCAGTATTTT. Translated: CASSPGLAGPGTQYF. The gene calls are TRBV5-1 and TRBJ2-3, with TRBD2 matching over 11 bases. The V segment lost 4 bases and the J segment 9 bases; nucleotides outside the gene matches: 10. The CDR3 has 15 residues. Germline values: CDR1 SGHRS, CDR2 YFSETQ.

CDR3 protein: CASSPGRGNEKLFF. The CDR3 coding sequence is TGTGCCAGCAGTCCGGGACGAGGAAATGAAAAACTGTTTTTT. V usage is TRBV9 and J usage is TRBJ1-4; TRBD1 might be the D (5 bases). Trimming shortened V by 5 bases and J by 5 bases, and 13 bases separated the two germline ends. CDR3 length: 14 amino acids. Looked up from germline, CDR1 is SGDLS and CDR2 is YYNGEE.

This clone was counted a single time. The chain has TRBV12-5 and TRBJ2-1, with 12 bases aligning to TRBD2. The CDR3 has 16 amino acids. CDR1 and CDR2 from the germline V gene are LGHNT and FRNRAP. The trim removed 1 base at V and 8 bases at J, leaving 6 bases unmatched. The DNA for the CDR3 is TGTGCTAGTGGTTTGGATACGACTAGCGGGAGCTATGAGCAGTTCTTC. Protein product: CASGLDTTSGSYEQFF.

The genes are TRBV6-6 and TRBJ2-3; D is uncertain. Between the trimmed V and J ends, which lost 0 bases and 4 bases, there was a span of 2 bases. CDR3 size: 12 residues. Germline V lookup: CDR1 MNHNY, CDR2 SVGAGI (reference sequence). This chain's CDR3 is CASSYSSDTQYF. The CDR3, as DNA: TGTGCCAGCAGTTACTCATCAGATACGCAGTATTTT.

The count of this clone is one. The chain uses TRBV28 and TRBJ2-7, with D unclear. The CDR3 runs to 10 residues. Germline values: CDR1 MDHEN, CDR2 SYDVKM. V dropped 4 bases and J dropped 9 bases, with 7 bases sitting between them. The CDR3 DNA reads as TGTGCCAGCAGTTCCAATACGCAGTACTTC. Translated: CASSSNTQYF.

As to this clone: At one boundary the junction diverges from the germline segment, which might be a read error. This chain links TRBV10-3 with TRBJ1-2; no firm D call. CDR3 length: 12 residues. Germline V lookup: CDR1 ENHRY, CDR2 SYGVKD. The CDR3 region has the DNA TGTGCCATCAGTGAGTCCAATTGGGTGAGCTTCTTC. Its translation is CAISESNWVSFF.

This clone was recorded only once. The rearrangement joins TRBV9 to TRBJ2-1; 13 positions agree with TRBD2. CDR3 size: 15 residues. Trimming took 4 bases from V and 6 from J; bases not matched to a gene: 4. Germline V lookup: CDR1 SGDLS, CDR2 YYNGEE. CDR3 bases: TGTGCCAGCAGCCCAGGACTAGCGGGAGCCAATGAGCAGTTCTTC. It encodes CASSPGLAGANEQFF.

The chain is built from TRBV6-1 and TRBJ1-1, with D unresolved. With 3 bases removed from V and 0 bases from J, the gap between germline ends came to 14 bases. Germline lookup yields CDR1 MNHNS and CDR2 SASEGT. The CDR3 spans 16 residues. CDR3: CASSDRPVALNTEAFF. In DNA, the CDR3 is TGTGCCAGCAGTGACAGGCCGGTCGCTTTGAACACTGAAGCTTTCTTT.

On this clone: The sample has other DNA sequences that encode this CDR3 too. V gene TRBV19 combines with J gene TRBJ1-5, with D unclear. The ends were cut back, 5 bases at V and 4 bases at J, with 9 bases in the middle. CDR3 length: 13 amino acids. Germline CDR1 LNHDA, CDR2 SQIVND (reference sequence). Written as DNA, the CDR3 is TGTGCCAGTAGTCGAGACACGAATCAGCCCCAGCATTTT. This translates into CASSRDTNQPQHF. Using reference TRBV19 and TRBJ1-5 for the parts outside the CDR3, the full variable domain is DGGITQSPKYLFRKEGQNVTLSCEQNLNHDAMYWYRQDPGQGLRLIYYSQIVNDFQKGDIAEGYSVSREKKESFPLTVTSAQKNPTAFYLCASSRDTNQPQHFGDGTRLSIL.

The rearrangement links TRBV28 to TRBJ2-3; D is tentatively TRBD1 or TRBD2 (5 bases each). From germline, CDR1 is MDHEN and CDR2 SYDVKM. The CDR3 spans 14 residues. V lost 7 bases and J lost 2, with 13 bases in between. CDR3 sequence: CASTPGTNTDTQYF. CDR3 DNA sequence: TGTGCCAGCACCCCCGGGACCAACACAGATACGCAGTATTTT.

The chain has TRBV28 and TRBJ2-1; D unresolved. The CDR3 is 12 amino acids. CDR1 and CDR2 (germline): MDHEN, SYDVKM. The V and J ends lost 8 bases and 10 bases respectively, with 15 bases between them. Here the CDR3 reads CASRTYLREQFF. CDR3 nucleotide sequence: TGTGCCAGCCGAACTTATTTGAGGGAGCAGTTCTTC.

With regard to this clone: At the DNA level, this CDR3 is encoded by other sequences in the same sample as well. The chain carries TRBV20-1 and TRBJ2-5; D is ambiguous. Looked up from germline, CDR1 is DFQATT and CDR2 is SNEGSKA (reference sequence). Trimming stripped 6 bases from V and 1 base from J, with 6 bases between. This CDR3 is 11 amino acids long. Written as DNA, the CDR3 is TGCAGTGCCATAGGCCAAGAGACCCAGTACTTC. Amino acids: CSAIGQETQYF.

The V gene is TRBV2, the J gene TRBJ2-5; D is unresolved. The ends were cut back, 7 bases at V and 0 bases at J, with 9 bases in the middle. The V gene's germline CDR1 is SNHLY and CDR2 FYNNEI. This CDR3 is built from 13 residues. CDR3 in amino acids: CASKVRYQETQYF. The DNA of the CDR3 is TGTGCCAGCAAAGTTCGGTACCAAGAGACCCAGTACTTC.